The 22 T cell receptor beta chains in this list originate from one sample, sequenced in a study of T cells in women clearing cervical HPV infection (dated by TCRdb to the late 2010s). Preparation of the library involved the immunoSEQ multiplex PCR assay. Not all clones reach the TCRdb copy of this immuneACCESS table, which keeps in-frame sequences only. Checked studies attribute under half of the gap to unresolved V genes and leave the rest unexplained. The sample table includes some 40,000 clones. The ten biggest clones cover around 6.5% of the sample. Sequencing was performed on blood buffy coat. Source of these receptors: a woman between 18 and 70 years old with a cervical HPV16 infection that either progressed to CIN3+ or cleared (not recorded which).

Concerning this clone: Sequencing ends 3 residues short of the CDR3 end; the germline J gene provides the rest. V and J are TRBV11-2 and TRBJ2-2, with D possibly TRBD1 on 6 matching bases. The CDR3 contains 12 residues. Germline V lookup: CDR1 SGHAT, CDR2 FQNNGV. CDR3 in amino acids: CASSRPRGKLFF. CDR3 DNA (partial): TGTGCCAGCAGCCGACCCAGGGGAAAG.

Note on this clone: The read gets to within 3 residues of the CDR3 end, and the germline J gene fills in the rest. Other DNA sequences of this sample code for an identical CDR3. The gene calls are TRBV20-1 and TRBJ2-3; 13 nucleotides line up with TRBD2. Germline lookup yields CDR1 DFQATT and CDR2 SNEGSKA (reference sequence). Trimming cost V 2 bases and J 3 bases; bases outside gene matches: 2. CDR3 length equals 15 residues. The sequenced part of the CDR3 DNA is TGCAGTGCTAGATCGGGACTAGCGGGGACAGATACG. Translation gives CSARSGLAGTDT. The whole CDR3 reads CSARSGLAGTDTQYF.

Concerning this clone: The CDR3 goes on 3 residues after the read ends, and that part is filled in from the germline J gene. The gene calls are TRBV30 and TRBJ2-7, with 11 positions matching TRBD2. The V segment lost 2 bases and the J segment 4 bases; nucleotides outside the gene matches: 7. Germline V gives CDR1 GTSNPN, CDR2 SVGIG (reference sequence). The CDR3 extends over 15 amino acids. The CDR3 DNA, read in part, is TGTGCCTGGAGTCCCCGGGGACTAGCGGAATACGAG. Protein sequence: CAWSPRGLAEYE. The full CDR3 protein is CAWSPRGLAEYEQYF.

Note on this clone: The read terminates 3 residues before the CDR3 end, so the remaining end is supplied by the germline J gene. The J gene is TRBJ1-2, the V gene TRBV7-2, with 8 bases aligning to TRBD1. Per germline, CDR1 SGHTA and CDR2 FQGNSA. After removal of 5 bases from V and 1 base from J, the junction contained 6 bases not matched to a gene. The CDR3 covers 15 residues. CDR3 DNA, as far as it was read: TGTGCCAGCAGCACGAGGACAGGGCTTAACTATGGC. Its translation: CASSTRTGLNYG. The whole CDR3 sequence is CASSTRTGLNYGYTF. Drawing the rest from reference TRBV7-2 and TRBJ1-2, the complete variable domain is GAGVSQSPSNKVTEKGKDVELRCDPISGHTALYWYRQSLGQGLEFLIYFQGNSAPDKSGLPSDRFSAERTGGSVSTLTIQRTQQEDSAVYLCASSTRTGLNYGYTFGSGTRLTVV.

Notes on this clone: The read terminates 3 residues ahead of where the CDR3 ends, so the germline J gene completes it. The chain links TRBV18 to TRBJ1-5, with D perhaps matching TRBD1 (6 bases). Germline V CDR1 and CDR2: KGHSH, LQKENI. The CDR3 contains 16 residues. The V end lost 2 bases, the J end lost 2 bases, and 13 bases lay between the germline ends. CDR3 DNA (partial): TGTGCCAGCTCACCAACGGCCCCAGGGGGCAATCAGCCC. This encodes CASSPTAPGGNQP. The full-length CDR3 reads as CASSPTAPGGNQPQHF.

To note about this clone: The DNA ends 3 residues before the CDR3 does, and the rest of the CDR3 is filled in from the germline J gene. The chain joins TRBV6-2 or TRBV6-3 to TRBJ2-2; D ambiguous. The CDR3 sequence is 14 residues long. CDR1 MNHEY and CDR2 SVGEGT come from the germline V gene. The CDR3 loop reads CASSYIGTNEKLFF. The covered CDR3 bases are TGTGCCAGCAGTTACATCGGAACTAATGAAAAG.

This CDR3 reads CSAYTGRNQPQHF. The sequenced part of the CDR3 DNA is TGCAGTGCATATACAGGGAGGAATCAGCCC. This chain links TRBV20-1 with TRBJ1-5, with D maybe TRBD1 (6 bases). The DNA ends 3 residues before the CDR3 does, and the rest of the CDR3 is filled in from the germline J gene. The CDR3 contains 13 residues. V lost 6 bases and J lost 4, with 13 bases in between. Germline CDR1 is DFQATT and CDR2 is SNEGSKA (reference sequence).

With regard to this clone: The sequence runs out 3 residues before the end of the CDR3; the remainder is reconstructed from the germline J gene. J is TRBJ2-1 and V is TRBV20-1; 7 bases are shared with TRBD2. V gave up 2 bases and J gave up 3 bases; unmatched junction bases: 4. The CDR3 consists of 14 residues. The germline CDR1 and CDR2 sequences are DFQATT and SNEGSKA (reference sequence). The CDR3 reads CSARPSGDYNEQFF. The part of the CDR3 DNA that was read is TGCAGTGCTAGACCCAGCGGGGACTACAATGAG.

To note about this clone: The read comes to an end 3 residues before the CDR3 does, leaving the germline J gene to fill in the end. The sample contains more than one DNA sequence encoding this CDR3. The chain links TRBV10-1 to TRBJ2-3; 7 bases are shared with TRBD2. With 1 base clipped from V and 3 bases from J, the junction kept 7 bases outside the gene matches. The CDR3 is 16 amino acids. Germline V gene lookup returns CDR1 WNHNN and CDR2 SYGVQD (reference sequence). The CDR3 DNA, read in part, is TGCGCCAGCAGTGAGTTTCGAGCGGGGAGAACAGATACG. Its translation is CASSEFRAGRTDT. The full CDR3 reads CASSEFRAGRTDTQYF.

Frequency places this clone as medium-sized. The CDR3 end lies 3 residues beyond the end of the read and is filled in from the germline J gene. The gene calls are TRBV7-3 and TRBJ2-2, with D perhaps TRBD2 (5 bases). Germline V lookup: CDR1 SGHTA, CDR2 FQGTGA. Trimming cost V 5 bases and J 8 bases, with 18 bases left between them. The CDR3 loop spans 15 amino acids. The DNA read from the CDR3 is TGTGCCAGCAGCGATAACCCCCGTGGCGGGGGGGAG. Translated: CASSDNPRGGGE. The CDR3 in its entirety is CASSDNPRGGGELFF.

As concerns this clone: The read falls 3 residues short of the CDR3 end, and the missing part is taken from the germline J gene. The rearrangement joins TRBV7-6 to TRBJ2-3; TRBD2 is a possible D gene (6 bases). Germline V gene sequence: CDR1 SGHVS, CDR2 FNYEAQ. This CDR3 comprises 13 residues. CDR3 amino acids: CASSLWGDQPQYF. The DNA read from the CDR3 is TGTGCCAGCAGCTTGTGGGGGGATCAGCCG. Filled out from reference TRBV7-6 and TRBJ2-3, the complete variable domain reads GAGVSQSPRYKVTKRGQDVALRCDPISGHVSLYWYRQALGQGPEFLTYFNYEAQQDKSGLPNDRFSAERPEGSISTLTIQRTEQRDSAMYRCASSLWGDQPQYFGPGTRLTVL.

The CDR3 here is CASSAPGTSGYNDYTF. The DNA read from the CDR3 is TGTGCCAGTAGTGCTCCCGGGACTAGCGGTTACAATGAC. The chain carries TRBV19 and TRBJ1-2; TRBD1 might be the D (5 bases). The sequenced fragment ends 3 residues before the CDR3 boundary, so the rest is inferred from the germline J gene. CDR3 size: 16 residues. The germline V gene has CDR1 LNHDA and CDR2 SQIVND (reference sequence). Full variable domain (rest looked up from reference TRBV19 and TRBJ1-2): DGGITQSPKYLFRKEGQNVTLSCEQNLNHDAMYWYRQDPGQGLRLIYYSQIVNDFQKGDIAEGYSVSREKKESFPLTVTSAQKNPTAFYLCASSAPGTSGYNDYTFGSGTRLTVV.

CDR3 bases read: TGTGCCAGCCCCCCTCCTAAGGGCAATCCC. It is translated as CASPPPKGNP. The CDR3 in full is CASPPPKGNPQHF. The V call is TRBV28, the J call TRBJ1-5; D unclear. From the germline J gene comes the end of the CDR3, since the read stops 3 residues before it. The germline V gene encodes CDR1 MDHEN and CDR2 SYDVKM. CDR3 length: 13 residues.

Comments on this clone: The read ends 3 residues shy of where the CDR3 ends; the end is completed using the germline J gene. This rearrangement joins TRBV5-1 to TRBJ1-6, with D possibly being TRBD1 (6 bases). The CDR3 consists of 14 residues. Trimming stripped 1 base from V and 7 bases from J, with 9 bases between. Germline CDR1 reads SGHRS; CDR2 reads YFSETQ. This CDR3 reads CASSLTGTNSPLHF. Partial CDR3 DNA: TGCGCCAGCAGCTTGACAGGGACGAATTCACCC. The full variable domain, with the rest looked up from reference TRBV5-1 and TRBJ1-6, is KAGVTQTPRYLIKTRGQQVTLSCSPISGHRSVSWYQQTPGQGLQFLFEYFSETQRNKGNFPGRFSGRQFSNSRSEMNVSTLELGDSALYLCASSLTGTNSPLHFGNGTRLTVT.

CDR3 DNA, as far as it was read: TGCAGTGCTAGATCCGGGACAGCTAATGAAAAG. This codes for CSARSGTANEK. The whole CDR3 sequence reads CSARSGTANEKLFF. The chain combines TRBV20-1 with TRBJ2-2, with 7 nucleotides matching TRBD1. The CDR3 goes on 3 residues after the read ends, and that part is filled in from the germline J gene. In germline, CDR1 is DFQATT, CDR2 SNEGSKA (reference sequence). The CDR3 runs 14 residues.

Note on this clone: The CDR3 end lies 3 residues beyond the end of the read and is filled in from the germline J gene. This chain links TRBV28 with TRBJ1-2, with 7 bases aligning to TRBD1. Germline values: CDR1 MDHEN, CDR2 SYDVKM. The CDR3 is 15 residues long. CDR3 sequence reads: CASAEGATRGVGYTF. The covered CDR3 bases are TGTGCCAGCGCAGAGGGGGCGACCAGGGGCGTCGGC.

About this clone itself: The sequenced fragment ends 3 residues before the CDR3 boundary, so the rest is inferred from the germline J gene. The gene calls are TRBV20-1 and TRBJ2-2; 7 nucleotides match TRBD2. This CDR3 spans 13 amino acids. Germline CDR1 reads DFQATT; CDR2 reads SNEGSKA (reference sequence). The DNA read from the CDR3 is TGCAGTGCTAAGGGTCAGGGAGGGTCACCG. Translation gives CSAKGQGGSP. The whole CDR3 sequence is CSAKGQGGSPLFF.

A remark on this clone: The read comes to an end 3 residues before the CDR3 does, leaving the germline J gene to fill in the end. J is TRBJ2-7 and V is TRBV5-1; D is possibly TRBD2 (5 bases). This CDR3 has 14 amino acids. V dropped 1 base and J dropped 3 bases, with 11 bases sitting between them. Germline V gene lookup returns CDR1 SGHRS and CDR2 YFSETQ. Partial CDR3 DNA: TGCGCCAGCAGCTTGTGGACTGGCAGCTACGAG. Translation gives CASSLWTGSYE. The full CDR3 protein is CASSLWTGSYEQYF.

As to this clone: The read comes to an end 3 residues before the CDR3 does, leaving the germline J gene to fill in the end. The sample carries other DNA sequences with the same CDR3. J is TRBJ1-3 and V is TRBV7-6; no definite D call. The CDR3 contains 16 residues. Germline V gene lookup returns CDR1 SGHVS and CDR2 FNYEAQ. The germline V and J ends were trimmed by 4 bases and 2 bases, with 15 bases remaining between them. The chain's CDR3 is CASSSASGVPGNTIYF. CDR3 bases read: TGTGCCAGCAGCTCGGCCTCAGGAGTCCCTGGAAACACC.

The CDR3 bases that were read are TGTGCCAGCAGTAAACAGGGGGGACGTGGC. Translation: CASSKQGGRG. The entire CDR3 sequence reads CASSKQGGRGYTF. The chain joins TRBV6-4 to TRBJ1-2, with TRBD1 identical over 8 bases. The read stops 3 residues short of the end of the CDR3; the missing end is completed from the germline J gene. The germline V gene has CDR1 MRHNA and CDR2 SNTAGT. The CDR3 is made up of 13 amino acids. V gave up 5 bases and J gave up 7 bases; unmatched junction bases: 6.

Regarding this clone: The CDR3 extends 3 residues past the end of the read, so its final part is completed from the germline J gene. The rearrangement uses TRBV19 and TRBJ1-2, with D possibly matching TRBD1 (6 bases). CDR3 size: 15 residues. Germline V gene data show CDR1 as LNHDA and CDR2 as SQIVND (reference sequence). The ends were cut back, 5 bases at V and 2 bases at J, with 15 bases in the middle. CDR3 sequence reads: CASSPWDTPNYGYTF. The CDR3 DNA, read in part, is TGTGCCAGTAGTCCGTGGGACACCCCCAACTATGGC.

For this clone: The read terminates 3 residues before the CDR3 end, so the remaining end is supplied by the germline J gene. The chain uses TRBV20-1 and TRBJ2-3, with 10 bases matching TRBD2. This CDR3 comprises 15 residues. Germline assignment: CDR1 DFQATT and CDR2 SNEGSKA (reference sequence). V was pared by 1 base and J by 8 bases, with 9 bases of the junction left unmatched. CDR3 loop: CSARGLAGLTGTQYF. The sequenced CDR3 bases are TGCAGTGCTAGAGGACTAGCGGGTCTCACGGGTACG.